This T cell receptor beta chain was obtained from a study of CD8 T cells in Susac syndrome. Germline V gives CDR1 SGHDN, CDR2 FVKESK. V shed 4 bases and J shed 1 base, with 10 bases lying between them. This CDR3 comprises 15 residues. Random hexamers were used to reverse transcribe the RNA input (about 0.5 to 1 ug). MiXCR was run by TCRdb on the immunoSEQ multiplex PCR reads, yielding one entry per CDR3 protein. Here the sample spans about 150,000 distinct CDR3 sequences, around 93% being singletons. Sequencing input: CD4+ T cells from PBMCs. The chain has TRBV14 and TRBJ2-2, with D hard to call. The receptor was derived from a human donor with multiple sclerosis. The CDR3 protein is CASSRNLRNTGELFF. The CDR3 DNA follows: TGTGCCAGCAGCCGAAATCTTAGGAACACCGGGGAGCTGTTTTTT. The entire variable domain, with the rest obtained from reference TRBV14 and TRBJ2-2, is as follows: EAGVTQFPSHSVIEKGQTVTLRCDPISGHDNLYWYRRVMGKEIKFLLHFVKESKQDESGMPNNRFLAERTGGTYSTLKVQPAELEDSGVYFCASSRNLRNTGELFFGEGSRLTVL.